The TCR beta chain under discussion was sequenced for a study of blood T cell repertoires in COVID-19. Across the whole study: Whether acute or convalescent, the COVID-19 samples came from the United States, Italy and Spain.

Assay: immunoSEQ multiplex PCR; the TCRdb copy retains only in-frame clones and omits some. Seen here are 250,000 or so clones, about 89% observed once, and the top ten hold about 8.8%. The sequence was obtained from a man aged 35 to 55 with active or convalescent COVID-19. The sample taken for sequencing was peripheral blood.

The CDR3 loop is CASSPNIPGQGANTEAFF. CDR3 nucleotides: TGCGCCAGCAGCCCTAATATTCCGGGACAAGGAGCGAACACTGAAGCTTTCTTT. This chain connects TRBV5-1 to TRBJ1-1, with D possibly being TRBD1 (6 bases). Germline V gives CDR1 SGHRS, CDR2 YFSETQ. The CDR3 covers 18 residues. Trimming shortened V by 4 bases and J by 1 base, and 23 bases separated the two germline ends.